This T cell receptor (beta chain) stems from a study of blood T cell repertoires in COVID-19. Sequenced by immunoSEQ multiplex PCR; TCRdb stores in-frame clones only, minus some. This sample has approximately 290,000 clones; 70% to 90% occur once, and the top ten carry 0.87%. What was sequenced was peripheral blood. This TCR was sampled from a human donor with COVID-19, enrolled during active disease. The donor label of this sample is uncertain.

CDR3 residues: CASSAAGGETQYF. The CDR3 nucleotides are TGCGCCAGCAGCGCAGCAGGGGGAGAGACCCAGTACTTC. This chain links TRBV10-2 with TRBJ2-5, with 7 bases that match TRBD1. The CDR3 is 13 residues long. Germline CDR1 WSHSY, CDR2 SAAADI. J was trimmed by 4 bases and V by 6 bases; bases with no gene match: 5.